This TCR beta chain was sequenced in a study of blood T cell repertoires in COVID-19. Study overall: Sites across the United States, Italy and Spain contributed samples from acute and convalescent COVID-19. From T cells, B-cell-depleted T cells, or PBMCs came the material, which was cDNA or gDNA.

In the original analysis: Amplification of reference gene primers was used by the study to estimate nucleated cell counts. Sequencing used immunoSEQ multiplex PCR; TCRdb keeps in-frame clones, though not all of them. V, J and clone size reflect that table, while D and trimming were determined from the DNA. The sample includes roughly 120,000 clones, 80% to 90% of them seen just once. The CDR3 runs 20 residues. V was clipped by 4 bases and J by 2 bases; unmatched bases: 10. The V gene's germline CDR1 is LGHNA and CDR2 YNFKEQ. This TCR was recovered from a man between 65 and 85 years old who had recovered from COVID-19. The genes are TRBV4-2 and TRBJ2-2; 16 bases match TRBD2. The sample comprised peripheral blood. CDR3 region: CASSPYPGTSGGANTGELFF. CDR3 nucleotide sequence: TGTGCCAGCAGCCCGTACCCCGGGACTAGCGGGGGGGCAAACACCGGGGAGCTGTTTTTT.